The 2 T cell receptor beta chains reported below all come from one sample, sequenced in a study of PD-1 blockade in classical Hodgkin lymphoma. Produced via immunoSEQ multiplex PCR; TCRdb's table is partial and in-frame only. The sample holds around 25,000 clones, approximately 68% seen once. Time point noted: cycle 4 day 1 (C4D1), after 6 weeks of nivolumab. All patients relapsed after autologous stem cell transplantation, and brentuximab vedotin exposure varied. Sequenced material: peripheral blood mononuclear cells (PBMCs), taken before the fourth cycle of nivolumab. The receptors shown here come from a human donor with classical Hodgkin lymphoma.

The rearrangement joins TRBV6-5 to TRBJ1-1, with 10 bases matching TRBD1. CDR1 and CDR2 (germline): MNHEY, SVGAGI. The CDR3 is made up of 14 amino acids. The V and J ends lost 5 bases and 5 bases, in that order; junction bases with no gene match: 5. As DNA, the CDR3 is TGTGCCAGCAGTGAGACAGGGGGCGGGACTGAAGCTTTCTTT. It translates to CASSETGGGTEAFF.

The V and J genes are TRBV21-1 and TRBJ1-2; the table's D call, TRBD1, has no DNA check behind it. TRBV21-1 is annotated as a pseudogene. This CDR3 has 15 amino acids. The CDR3 is CASSTPGQLRSGYTF. The CDR3 nucleotides are TGTGCCAGCAGCACCCCGGGACAGTTACGCTCGGGCTACACCTTC.